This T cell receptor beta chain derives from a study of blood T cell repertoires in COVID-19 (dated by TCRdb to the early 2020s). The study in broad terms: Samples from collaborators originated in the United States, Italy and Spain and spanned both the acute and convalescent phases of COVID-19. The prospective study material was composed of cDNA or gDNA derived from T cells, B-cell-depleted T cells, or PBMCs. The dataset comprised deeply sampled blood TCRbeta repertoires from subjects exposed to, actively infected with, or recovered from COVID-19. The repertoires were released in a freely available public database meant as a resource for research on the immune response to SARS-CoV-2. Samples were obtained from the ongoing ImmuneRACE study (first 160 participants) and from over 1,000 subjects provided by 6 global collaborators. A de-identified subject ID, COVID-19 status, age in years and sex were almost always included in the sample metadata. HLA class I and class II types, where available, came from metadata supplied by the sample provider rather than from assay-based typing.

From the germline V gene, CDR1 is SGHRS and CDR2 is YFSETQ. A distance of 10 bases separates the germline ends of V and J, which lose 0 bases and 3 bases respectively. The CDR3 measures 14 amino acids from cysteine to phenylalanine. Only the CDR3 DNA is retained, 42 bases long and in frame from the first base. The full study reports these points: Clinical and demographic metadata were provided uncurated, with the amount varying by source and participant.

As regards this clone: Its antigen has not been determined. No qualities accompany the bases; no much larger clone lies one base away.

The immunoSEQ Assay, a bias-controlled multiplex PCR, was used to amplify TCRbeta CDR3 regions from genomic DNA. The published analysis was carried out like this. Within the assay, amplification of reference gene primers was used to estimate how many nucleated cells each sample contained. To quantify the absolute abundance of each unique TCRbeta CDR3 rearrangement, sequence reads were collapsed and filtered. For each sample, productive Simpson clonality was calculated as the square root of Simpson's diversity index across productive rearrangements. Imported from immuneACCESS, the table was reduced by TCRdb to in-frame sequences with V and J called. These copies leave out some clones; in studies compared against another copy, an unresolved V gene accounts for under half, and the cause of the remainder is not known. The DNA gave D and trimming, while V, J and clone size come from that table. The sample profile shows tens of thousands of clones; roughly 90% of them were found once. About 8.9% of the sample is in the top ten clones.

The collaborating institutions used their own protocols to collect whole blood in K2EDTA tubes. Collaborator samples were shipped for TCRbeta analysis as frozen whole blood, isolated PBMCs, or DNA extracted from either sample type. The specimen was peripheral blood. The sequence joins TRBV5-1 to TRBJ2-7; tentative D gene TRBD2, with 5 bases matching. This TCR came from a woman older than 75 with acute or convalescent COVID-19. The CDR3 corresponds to CASSLGLANYEQYF. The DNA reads TGCGCCAGCAGCTTGGGGCTAGCTAACTACGAGCAGTACTTC.